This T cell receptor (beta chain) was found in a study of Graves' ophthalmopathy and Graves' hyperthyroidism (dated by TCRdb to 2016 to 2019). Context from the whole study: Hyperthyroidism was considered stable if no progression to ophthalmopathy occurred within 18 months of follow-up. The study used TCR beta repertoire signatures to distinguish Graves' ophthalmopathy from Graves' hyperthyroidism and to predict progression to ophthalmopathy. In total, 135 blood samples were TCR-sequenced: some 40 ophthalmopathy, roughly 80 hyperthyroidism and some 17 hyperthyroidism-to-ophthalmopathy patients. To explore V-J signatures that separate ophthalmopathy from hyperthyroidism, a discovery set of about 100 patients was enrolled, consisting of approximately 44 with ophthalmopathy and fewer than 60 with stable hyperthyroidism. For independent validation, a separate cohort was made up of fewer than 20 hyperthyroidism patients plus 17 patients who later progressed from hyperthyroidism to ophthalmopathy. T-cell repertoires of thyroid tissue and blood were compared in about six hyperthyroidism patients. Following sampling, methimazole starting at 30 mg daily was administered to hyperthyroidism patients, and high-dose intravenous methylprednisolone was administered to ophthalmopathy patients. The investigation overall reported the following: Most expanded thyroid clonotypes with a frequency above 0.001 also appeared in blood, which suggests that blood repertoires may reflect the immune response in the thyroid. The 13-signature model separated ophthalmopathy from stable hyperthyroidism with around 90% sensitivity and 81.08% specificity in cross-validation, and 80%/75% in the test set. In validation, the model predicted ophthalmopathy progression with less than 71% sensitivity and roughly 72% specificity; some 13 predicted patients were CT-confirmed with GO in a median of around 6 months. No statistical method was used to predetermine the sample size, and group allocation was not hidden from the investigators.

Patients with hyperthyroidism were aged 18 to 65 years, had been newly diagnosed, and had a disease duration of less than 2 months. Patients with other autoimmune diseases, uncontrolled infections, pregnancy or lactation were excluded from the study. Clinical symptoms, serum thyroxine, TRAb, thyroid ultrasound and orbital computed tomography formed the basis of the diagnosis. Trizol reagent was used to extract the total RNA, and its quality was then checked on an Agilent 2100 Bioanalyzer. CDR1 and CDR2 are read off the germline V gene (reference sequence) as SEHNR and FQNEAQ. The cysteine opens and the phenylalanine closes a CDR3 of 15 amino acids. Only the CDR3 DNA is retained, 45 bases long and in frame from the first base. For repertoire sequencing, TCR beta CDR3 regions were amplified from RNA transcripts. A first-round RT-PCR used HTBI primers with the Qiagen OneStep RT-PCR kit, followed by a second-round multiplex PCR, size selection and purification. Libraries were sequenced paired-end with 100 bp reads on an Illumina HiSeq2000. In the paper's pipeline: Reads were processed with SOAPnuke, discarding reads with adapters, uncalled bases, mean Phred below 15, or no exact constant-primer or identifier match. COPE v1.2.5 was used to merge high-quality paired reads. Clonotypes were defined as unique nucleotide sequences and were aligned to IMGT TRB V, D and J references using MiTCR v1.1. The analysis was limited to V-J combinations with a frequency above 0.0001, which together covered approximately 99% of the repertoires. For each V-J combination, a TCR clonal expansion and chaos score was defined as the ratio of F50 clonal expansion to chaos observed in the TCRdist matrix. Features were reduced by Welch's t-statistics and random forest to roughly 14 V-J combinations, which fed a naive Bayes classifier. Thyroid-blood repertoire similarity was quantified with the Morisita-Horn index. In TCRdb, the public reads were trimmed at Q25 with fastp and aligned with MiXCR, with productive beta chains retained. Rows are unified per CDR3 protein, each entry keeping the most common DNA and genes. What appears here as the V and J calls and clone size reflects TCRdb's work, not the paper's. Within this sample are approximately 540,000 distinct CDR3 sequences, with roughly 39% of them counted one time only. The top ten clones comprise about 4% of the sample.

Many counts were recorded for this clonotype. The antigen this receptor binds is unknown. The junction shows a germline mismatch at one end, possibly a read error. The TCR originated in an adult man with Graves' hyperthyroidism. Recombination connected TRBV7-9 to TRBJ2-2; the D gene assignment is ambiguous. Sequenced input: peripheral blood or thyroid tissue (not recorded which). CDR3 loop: CASSLGGTNTGELFF. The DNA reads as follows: TGCGCCAGCAGCTTGGGCGGTACGAACACCGGGGAGCTGTTTTTT.